This T cell receptor (beta chain) was captured by sequencing in a study of neurological immune-mediated disorders. The cDNA was synthesized by means of template-switch 5'RACE, which was carried out with 10-nucleotide random UMIs. TCRdb reprocessed the 5' RACE reads with MiXCR, giving one entry per CDR3 protein. Here the sample spans approximately 84,000 distinct CDR3 sequences, 4.3% being singletons. This clonotype has at least ten counts. The V gene end was trimmed by 7 bases and the J gene end by 2 bases; junction bases not matched to a gene: 7. The CDR3 is made up of 15 amino acids. Time point noted: longitudinal time-point 3.

This receptor was obtained from a woman aged 60-75 years with multiple sclerosis. Sequences were obtained from PBMCs. The gene calls are TRBV12-3 or TRBV12-4 and TRBJ1-5, with 8 bases identical to TRBD1. CDR3: CASKWGQAGNQPQHF. The CDR3 nucleotides are TGTGCCAGCAAGTGGGGACAGGCCGGCAATCAGCCCCAGCATTTT.